Below are 14 T cell receptor beta chains sequenced from a single sample in a study of cytomegalovirus exposure and HLA in healthy donors (dated by TCRdb to the late 2010s). The library was produced with the immunoSEQ multiplex PCR assay. The multiplex PCR relied on a mix of 60 forward primers for TCR Vbeta segments and 13 reverse primers for TCR Jbeta segments. TCRdb re-hosts the immuneACCESS table, in-frame sequences only. Its copies lack some clones; in the studies checked, an unresolved V gene accounts for under half of them, and the cause for the rest is not known. The table for this sample lists 210,000 or so clones; roughly 81% of them were counted only once. The top ten clonotypes cover 0.2% to 0.3% of the sample. The sample taken for sequencing was PBMCs. Receptors were obtained from a girl aged 2-9 years in good health and CMV-seronegative.

V is TRBV21-1 and J is TRBJ1-4; the table's D call TRBD1 went unverified against the DNA. TRBV21-1 is a documented pseudogene. There are 15 residues in the CDR3. The CDR3 spells CASSKGTGGHEKLFF. The CDR3 DNA sequence: TGTGCCAGCAGCAAAGGGACAGGGGGGCATGAAAAACTGTTTTTT.

This clone showed up just once. The junction shows a germline mismatch at one end, possibly a read error. J is TRBJ1-6 and V is TRBV30; a weak D match, TRBD1 (5 bases). Germline V gene data show CDR1 as GTSNPN and CDR2 as SVGIG (reference sequence). The CDR3 length is 14 residues. The CDR3: CAWRRGQDLSSLHF. CDR3 bases: TGTGCCTGGAGAAGGGGTCAGGACCTTTCATCCCTCCACTTT.

The J gene is TRBJ1-6, the V gene TRBV2; no clear D gene. CDR3 length equals 17 residues. Germline values: CDR1 SNHLY, CDR2 FYNNEI. The V end lost 1 base, the J end lost 8 bases, and 18 bases lay between the germline ends. Written as DNA, the CDR3 is TGTGCCAGCAGTGAAGGCAGGTCCCCTTGGATCGATTCACCCCTCCACTTT. Protein product: CASSEGRSPWIDSPLHF. Full variable domain (outside the CDR3, taken from reference TRBV2 and TRBJ1-6): EPEVTQTPSHQVTQMGQEVILRCVPISNHLYFYWYRQILGQKVEFLVSFYNNEISEKSEIFDDQFSVERPDGSNFTLKIRSTKLEDSAMYFCASSEGRSPWIDSPLHFGNGTRLTVT.

The gene calls are TRBV5-4 and TRBJ1-1; 7 bases fit TRBD1. This CDR3 comprises 13 residues. The V and J ends lost 4 bases and 9 bases, in that order; junction bases with no gene match: 9. In germline, CDR1 is SGHNT, CDR2 YYREEE (reference sequence). The CDR3 DNA reads as TGTGCCAGCAGCCAGCAGACAGGGAGGAAAGCTTTCTTT. It specifies CASSQQTGRKAFF.

The chain is built from TRBV4-2 and TRBJ2-5; 11 nucleotides match TRBD2. TRBJ2-7 matches the DNA end more closely, so the J call is doubtful. Germline CDR1 reads LGHNA; CDR2 reads YNFKEQ. There are 16 residues in the CDR3. The CDR3 sequence: CASSLSGTSGPYEQYF. The DNA of the CDR3 is TGTGCCAGCAGCCTTTCCGGGACTAGCGGCCCGTACGAGCAGTACTTC.

To note about this clone: A read error may account for a junction end that differs from germline. CDR3 DNA sequence: TGTGCCAACAGCTTCCCGGCTAGCGGGGTCACAGATACGCAGTATTTT. This sequence encodes CANSFPASGVTDTQYF. The V gene is TRBV5-4, the J gene TRBJ2-3; TRBD2 matches 9 bases. The V gene's germline CDR1 is SGHNT and CDR2 YYREEE (reference sequence). The CDR3 is 16 residues long. Using reference TRBV5-4 and TRBJ2-3 for the parts outside the CDR3, the full variable domain is ETGVTQSPTHLIKTRGQQVTLRCSSQSGHNTVSWYQQALGQGPQFIFQYYREEENGRGNFPPRFSGLQFPNYSSELNVNALELDDSALYLCANSFPASGVTDTQYFGPGTRLTVL.

The chain couples TRBV5-1 to TRBJ2-4, with TRBD2 identical over 8 bases. The CDR3 is 18 residues long. Germline V gene sequence: CDR1 SGHRS, CDR2 YFSETQ. V was clipped by 3 bases and J by 0 bases; unmatched bases: 11. CDR3 in DNA: TGCGCCAGCAGCTGGGGGCCGGGACTAGGATTAGCCAAAAACATTCAGTACTTC. Translation: CASSWGPGLGLAKNIQYF.

This chain links TRBV4-1 with TRBJ2-7; 9 bases agree with TRBD1. V gave up 1 base and J gave up 7 bases; unmatched junction bases: 11. This CDR3 has 16 residues. Germline-derived CDR1 and CDR2 are MGHRA and YSYEKL. This CDR3 is CASSQGSSGTGREQYF. Here the CDR3 DNA reads TGCGCCAGCAGCCAAGGGAGCTCCGGGACAGGGAGGGAGCAGTACTTC.

The chain links TRBV6-1 to TRBJ2-3; tentatively, D is TRBD2 (5 bases). The CDR3 runs 12 residues. The germline CDR1 and CDR2 sequences are MNHNS and SASEGT. V was cut by 3 bases and J by 5 bases, with 6 bases left in between. The CDR3 spells CASSEAGDTQYF. CDR3 DNA sequence: TGTGCCAGCAGTGAGGCGGGAGATACGCAGTATTTT.

The genes are TRBV7-7 and TRBJ2-1, with D possibly matching TRBD2 (7 bases). Germline V CDR1 and CDR2: SSHAT, FNYEAQ (reference sequence). The germline V and J ends were trimmed by 2 bases and 5 bases, with 13 bases remaining between them. This CDR3 is built from 15 residues. DNA of the CDR3: TGTGCCAGCAGCTTAAGGCGGGGGCCCCACAATGAGCAGTTCTTC. This encodes CASSLRRGPHNEQFF.

The chain carries TRBV6-4 and TRBJ2-1; 10 bases are a match to TRBD1. CDR3 length: 15 residues. Trimming took 5 bases from V and 8 from J; bases not matched to a gene: 9. Looked up from germline, CDR1 is MRHNA and CDR2 is SNTAGT. The CDR3 here is CASSPRDRGSHEQFF. The CDR3 DNA is TGTGCCAGCAGTCCCCGGGACAGGGGATCGCATGAGCAGTTCTTC.

The gene calls are TRBV5-1 and TRBJ2-1; TRBD1 matches at 9 bases. The CDR3 extends over 14 amino acids. The V segment lost 2 bases and the J segment 7 bases; nucleotides outside the gene matches: 4. Germline lookup yields CDR1 SGHRS and CDR2 YFSETQ. The CDR3 loop is CASSLQGAQNEQFF. The CDR3 nucleotides are TGCGCCAGCAGCTTACAGGGGGCGCAGAATGAGCAGTTCTTC.

J is TRBJ2-2 and V is TRBV10-3, with D possibly matching TRBD2 (6 bases). The CDR3 is 17 amino acids. The germline gives CDR1 ENHRY, CDR2 SYGVKD. The V gene lost 6 bases and the J gene lost 7 bases, with 24 bases spanning the gap. The CDR3 DNA follows: TGTGCCATCAGAGTCTTCGGGACTGTAAATACAGACGGGGAGCTGTTTTTT. The encoded protein is CAIRVFGTVNTDGELFF.

The J gene is TRBJ2-7, the V gene TRBV10-1; D ambiguous. In germline, CDR1 is WNHNN, CDR2 SYGVQD (reference sequence). Trimming took 2 bases from V and 4 from J, leaving 9 bases between them. The CDR3 has 13 residues. Here the CDR3 DNA reads TGCGCCAGCAGTGAGGCGCCAGGATACGAGCAGTACTTC. Encoded protein: CASSEAPGYEQYF.